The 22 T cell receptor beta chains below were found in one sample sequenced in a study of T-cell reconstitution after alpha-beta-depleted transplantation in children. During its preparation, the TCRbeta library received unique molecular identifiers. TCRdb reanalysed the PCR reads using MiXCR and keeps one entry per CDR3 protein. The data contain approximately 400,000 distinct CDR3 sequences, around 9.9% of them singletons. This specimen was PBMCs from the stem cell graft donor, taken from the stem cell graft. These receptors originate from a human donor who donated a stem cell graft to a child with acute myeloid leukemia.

In DNA, the CDR3 is TGTGCCAGCAGCGCCTCCGGGACAACCTCTGGGACGCAGTATTTT. Its translation: CASSASGTTSGTQYF. The rearrangement joins TRBV3-1 to TRBJ2-3, with D tentatively TRBD1 (6 bases). Germline V gene data show CDR1 as LGHDT and CDR2 as YNNKEL (reference sequence). The CDR3 loop spans 15 amino acids. Trimming took 5 bases from V and 9 from J, leaving 21 bases between them.

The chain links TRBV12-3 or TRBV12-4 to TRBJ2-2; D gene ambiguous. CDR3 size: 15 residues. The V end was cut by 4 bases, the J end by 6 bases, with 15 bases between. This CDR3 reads CASSSQWGTPGELFF. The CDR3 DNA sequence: TGTGCCAGCAGTTCCCAGTGGGGAACCCCCGGGGAGCTGTTTTTT.

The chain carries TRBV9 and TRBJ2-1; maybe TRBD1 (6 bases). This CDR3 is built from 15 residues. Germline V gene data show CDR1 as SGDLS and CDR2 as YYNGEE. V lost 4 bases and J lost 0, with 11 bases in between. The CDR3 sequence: CASSRDTSSYNEQFF. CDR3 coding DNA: TGTGCCAGCAGCCGGGACACGAGCTCCTACAATGAGCAGTTCTTC.

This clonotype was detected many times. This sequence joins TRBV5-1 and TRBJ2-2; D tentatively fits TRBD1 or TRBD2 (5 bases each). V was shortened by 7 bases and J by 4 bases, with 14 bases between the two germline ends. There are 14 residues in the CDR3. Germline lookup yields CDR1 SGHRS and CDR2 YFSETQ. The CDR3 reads CASGTSAPTGELFF. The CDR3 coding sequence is TGCGCCAGCGGGACCTCGGCGCCCACCGGGGAGCTGTTTTTT.

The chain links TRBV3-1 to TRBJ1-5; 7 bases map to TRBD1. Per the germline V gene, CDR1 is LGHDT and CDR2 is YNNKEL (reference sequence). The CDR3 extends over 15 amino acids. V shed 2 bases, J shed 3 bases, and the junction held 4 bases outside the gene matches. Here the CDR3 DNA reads TGTGCCAGCAGCCAAACCGACAGGGTCAATCAGCCCCAGCATTTT. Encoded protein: CASSQTDRVNQPQHF.

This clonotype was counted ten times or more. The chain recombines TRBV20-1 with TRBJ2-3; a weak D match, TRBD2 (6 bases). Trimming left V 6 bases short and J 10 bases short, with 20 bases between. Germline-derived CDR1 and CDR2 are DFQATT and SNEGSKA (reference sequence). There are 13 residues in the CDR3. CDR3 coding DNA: TGCAGTGCGGCTGACTTGGAGGGGCTCCCGCAGTATTTT. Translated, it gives CSAADLEGLPQYF.

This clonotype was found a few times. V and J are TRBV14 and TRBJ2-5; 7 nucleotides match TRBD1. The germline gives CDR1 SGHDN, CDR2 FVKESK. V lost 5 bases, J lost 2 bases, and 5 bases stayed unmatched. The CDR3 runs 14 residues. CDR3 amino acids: CASSYRDSQETQYF. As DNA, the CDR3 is TGTGCCAGCAGCTATAGGGACAGTCAAGAGACCCAGTACTTC. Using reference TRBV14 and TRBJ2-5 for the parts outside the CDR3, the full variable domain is EAGVTQFPSHSVIEKGQTVTLRCDPISGHDNLYWYRRVMGKEIKFLLHFVKESKQDESGMPNNRFLAERTGGTYSTLKVQPAELEDSGVYFCASSYRDSQETQYFGPGTRLLVL.

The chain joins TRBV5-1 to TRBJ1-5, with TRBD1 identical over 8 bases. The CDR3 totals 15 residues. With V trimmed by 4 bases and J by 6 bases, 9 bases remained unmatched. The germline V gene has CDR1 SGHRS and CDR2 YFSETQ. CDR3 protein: CASSETGDEGQPQHF. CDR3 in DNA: TGCGCCAGCAGCGAGACAGGGGACGAGGGTCAGCCCCAGCATTTT.

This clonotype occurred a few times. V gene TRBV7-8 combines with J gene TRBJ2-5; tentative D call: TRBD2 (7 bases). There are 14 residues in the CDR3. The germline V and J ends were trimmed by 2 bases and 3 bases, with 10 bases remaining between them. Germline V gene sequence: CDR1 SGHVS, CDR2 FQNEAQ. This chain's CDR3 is CASSLSGGKETQYF. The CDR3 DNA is TGTGCCAGCAGCTTATCGGGGGGCAAAGAGACCCAGTACTTC.

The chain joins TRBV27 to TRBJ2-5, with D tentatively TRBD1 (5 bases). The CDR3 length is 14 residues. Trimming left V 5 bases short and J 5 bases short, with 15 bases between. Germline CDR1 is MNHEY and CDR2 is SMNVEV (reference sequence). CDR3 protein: CASSQGSARETQYF. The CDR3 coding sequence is TGTGCCAGCAGTCAGGGCTCGGCGCGGGAGACCCAGTACTTC.

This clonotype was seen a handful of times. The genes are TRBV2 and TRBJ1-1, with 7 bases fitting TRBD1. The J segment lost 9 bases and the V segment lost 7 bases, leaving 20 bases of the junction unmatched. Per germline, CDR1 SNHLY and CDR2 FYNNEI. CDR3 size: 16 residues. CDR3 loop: CASNGAFLDREIQAFF. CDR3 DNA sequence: TGTGCCAGCAACGGAGCCTTCCTAGACAGGGAGATTCAAGCTTTCTTT.

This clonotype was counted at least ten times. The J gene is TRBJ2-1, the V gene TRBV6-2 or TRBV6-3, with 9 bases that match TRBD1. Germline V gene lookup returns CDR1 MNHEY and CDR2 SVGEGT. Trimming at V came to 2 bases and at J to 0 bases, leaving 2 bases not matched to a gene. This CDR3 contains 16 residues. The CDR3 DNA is TGTGCCAGCAGTTACCTGGACAGGGGCTCCTACAATGAGCAGTTCTTC. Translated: CASSYLDRGSYNEQFF.

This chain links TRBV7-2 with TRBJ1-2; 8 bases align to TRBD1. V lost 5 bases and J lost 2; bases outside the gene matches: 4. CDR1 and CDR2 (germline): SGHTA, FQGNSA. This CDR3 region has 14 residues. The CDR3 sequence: CASSMWTGNYGYTF. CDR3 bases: TGTGCCAGCAGCATGTGGACAGGGAACTATGGCTACACCTTC.

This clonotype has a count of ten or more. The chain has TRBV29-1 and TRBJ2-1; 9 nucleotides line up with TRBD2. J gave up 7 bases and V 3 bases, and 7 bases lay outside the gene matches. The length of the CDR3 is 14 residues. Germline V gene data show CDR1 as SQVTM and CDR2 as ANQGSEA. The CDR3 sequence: CSVEGLAGMNEQFF. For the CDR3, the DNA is TGCAGCGTTGAGGGGCTAGCGGGGATGAATGAGCAGTTCTTC.

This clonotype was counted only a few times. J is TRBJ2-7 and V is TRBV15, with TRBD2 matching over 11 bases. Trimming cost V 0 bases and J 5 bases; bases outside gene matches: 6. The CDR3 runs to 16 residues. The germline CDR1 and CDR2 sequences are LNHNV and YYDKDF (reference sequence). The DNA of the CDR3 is TGTGCCACCAGCAGAGATTGGACTAGCGGGCATAACGAGCAGTACTTC. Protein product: CATSRDWTSGHNEQYF. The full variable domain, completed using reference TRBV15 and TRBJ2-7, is DAMVIQNPRYQVTQFGKPVTLSCSQTLNHNVMYWYQQKSSQAPKLLFHYYDKDFNNEADTPDNFQSRRPNTSFCFLDIRSPGLGDTAMYLCATSRDWTSGHNEQYFGPGTRLTVT.

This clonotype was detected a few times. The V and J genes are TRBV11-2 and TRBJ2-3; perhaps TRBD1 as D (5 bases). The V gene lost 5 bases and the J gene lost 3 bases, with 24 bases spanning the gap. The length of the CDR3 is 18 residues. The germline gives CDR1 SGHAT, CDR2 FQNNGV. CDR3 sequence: CASSLMSRAMGTTDTQYF. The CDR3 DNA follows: TGTGCCAGCAGCCTGATGTCCAGGGCTATGGGCACGACAGATACGCAGTATTTT.

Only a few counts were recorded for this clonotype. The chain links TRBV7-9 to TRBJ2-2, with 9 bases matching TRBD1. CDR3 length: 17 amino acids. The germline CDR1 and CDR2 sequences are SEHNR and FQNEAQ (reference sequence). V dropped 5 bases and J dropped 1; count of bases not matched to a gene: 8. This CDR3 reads CASSDVRTGVNTGELFF. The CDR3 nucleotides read TGTGCCAGCAGCGACGTAAGGACAGGGGTGAACACCGGGGAGCTGTTTTTT. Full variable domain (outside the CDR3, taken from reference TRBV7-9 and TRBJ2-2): DTGVSQNPRHKITKRGQNVTFRCDPISEHNRLYWYRQTLGQGPEFLTYFQNEAQLEKSRLLSDRFSAERPKGSFSTLEIQRTEQGDSAMYLCASSDVRTGVNTGELFFGEGSRLTVL.

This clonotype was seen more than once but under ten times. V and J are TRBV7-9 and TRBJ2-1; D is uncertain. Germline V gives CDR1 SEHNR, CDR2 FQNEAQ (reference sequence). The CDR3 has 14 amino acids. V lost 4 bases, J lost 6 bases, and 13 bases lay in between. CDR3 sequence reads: CASSSRRQSNEQFF. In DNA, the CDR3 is TGTGCCAGCAGCTCCCGCCGGCAGAGCAATGAGCAGTTCTTC.

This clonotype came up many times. CDR3 amino acids: CSARDNGNIQYF. The CDR3 DNA follows: TGCAGTGCTAGAGATAATGGAAACATTCAGTACTTC. V is TRBV20-1 and J is TRBJ2-4, with D uncertain. V was pared by 0 bases and J by 6 bases, with 6 bases between. Germline CDR1 and CDR2: DFQATT and SNEGSKA (reference sequence). The CDR3 contains 12 residues.

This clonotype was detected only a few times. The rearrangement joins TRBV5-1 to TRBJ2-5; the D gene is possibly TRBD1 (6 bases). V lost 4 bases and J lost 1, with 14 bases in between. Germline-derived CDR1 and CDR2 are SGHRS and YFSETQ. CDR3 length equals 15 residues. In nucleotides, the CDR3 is TGCGCCAGCAGCAACTCAGGGGCCCCCCAAGAGACCCAGTACTTC. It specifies CASSNSGAPQETQYF.

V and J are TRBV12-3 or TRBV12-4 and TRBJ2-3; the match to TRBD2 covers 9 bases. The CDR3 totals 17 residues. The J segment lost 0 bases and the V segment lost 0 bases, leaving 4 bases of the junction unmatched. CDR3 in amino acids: CASSLARGGSSTDTQYF. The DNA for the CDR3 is TGTGCCAGCAGTTTAGCGCGGGGGGGCTCGAGCACAGATACGCAGTATTTT.

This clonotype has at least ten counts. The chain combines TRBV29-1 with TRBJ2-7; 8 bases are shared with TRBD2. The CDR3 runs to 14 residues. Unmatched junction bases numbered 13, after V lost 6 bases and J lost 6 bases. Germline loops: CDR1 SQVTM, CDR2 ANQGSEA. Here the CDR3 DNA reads TGCAGCGTCGGGCAAGGGGCGGGAGGAGGCGAGCAGTACTTC. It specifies CSVGQGAGGGEQYF.